A single sample is the source of the 27 T cell receptor beta chains below, sequenced in a study of response to subunit inactivated influenza vaccine. TCRdb used MiXCR to reprocess the RT-PCR reads, holding one entry per CDR3 protein. The sample shows about 650,000 distinct CDR3 sequences, 11% to 15% of them seen only once. Sequenced here: PBMCs from blood, sampled 14 to 15 days before vaccination. These receptors all come from a man between 50 and 59 years old who received an inactivated influenza vaccine.

In its sample, this clonotype was seen a few times. The chain joins TRBV30 to TRBJ2-1, with unresolved D. CDR3 size: 13 residues. Germline-derived CDR1 and CDR2 are GTSNPN and SVGIG (reference sequence). Trimming left V 1 base short and J 2 bases short, with 6 bases between. Written as DNA, the CDR3 is TGTGCCTGGAGTGCCCAGGCCTACAATGAGCAGTTCTTC. Its translation is CAWSAQAYNEQFF. The complete variable domain, with remaining parts taken from reference TRBV30 and TRBJ2-1, reads SQTIHQWPATLVQPVGSPLSLECTVEGTSNPNLYWYRQAAGRGLQLLFYSVGIGQISSEVPQNLSASRPQDRQFILSSKKLLLSDSGFYLCAWSAQAYNEQFFGPGTRLTVL.

This clonotype showed up just a few times. V is TRBV10-2 and J is TRBJ2-7; TRBD2 matches 11 bases. The CDR3 spans 14 residues. Germline V gene sequence: CDR1 WSHSY, CDR2 SAAADI. V shed 7 bases and J 4 bases; nucleotides not matched to a gene: 6. CDR3 sequence: CASKELAGGYEQYF. CDR3 nucleotides: TGCGCCAGCAAAGAGCTAGCGGGGGGTTACGAGCAGTACTTC.

This clonotype was found a few times. V and J are TRBV9 and TRBJ2-3; possible D gene TRBD2, 5 bases. This CDR3 has 15 amino acids. V lost 4 bases and J 2 bases, leaving 14 bases between the germline ends. Per the germline V gene, CDR1 is SGDLS and CDR2 is YYNGEE. CDR3 loop: CASSTSGKTTDTQYF. DNA of the CDR3: TGTGCCAGCAGCACTTCCGGGAAGACCACAGATACGCAGTATTTT.

This chain links TRBV30 with TRBJ2-1; 7 bases match TRBD2. V was clipped by 5 bases and J by 5 bases; unmatched bases: 6. The CDR3 spans 13 residues. Germline V lookup: CDR1 GTSNPN, CDR2 SVGIG (reference sequence). CDR3 in amino acids: CAWAGTINNEQFF. Here the CDR3 DNA reads TGTGCCTGGGCCGGGACTATCAACAATGAGCAGTTCTTC.

The genes are TRBV20-1 and TRBJ2-1; TRBD2 matches 9 bases. Germline V CDR1 and CDR2: DFQATT, SNEGSKA (reference sequence). This CDR3 has 16 residues. Losses at the gene ends were 0 bases for V and 7 bases for J; bases not matched to a gene: 10. This chain's CDR3 is CSARDDLAGSGNEQFF. The CDR3 DNA reads as TGCAGTGCTAGAGATGATCTAGCGGGGTCTGGGAATGAGCAGTTCTTC.

This clonotype showed up just a few times. This rearrangement joins TRBV18 to TRBJ1-1; D not certain. The CDR3 has 14 residues. CDR1 is KGHSH and CDR2 is LQKENI in the germline V gene. V gave up 3 bases and J gave up 6 bases, with 14 bases separating them. CDR3 in amino acids: CASSPGVGLAEAFF. Written as DNA, the CDR3 is TGTGCCAGCTCACCCGGCGTAGGGCTCGCTGAAGCTTTCTTT. Variable domain in full (rest from reference TRBV18 and TRBJ1-1): NAGVMQNPRHLVRRRGQEARLRCSPMKGHSHVYWYRQLPEEGLKFMVYLQKENIIDESGMPKERFSAEFPKEGPSILRIQQVVRGDSAAYFCASSPGVGLAEAFFGQGTRLTVV.

This chain joins TRBV4-3 and TRBJ2-7; D tentatively reads TRBD1 or TRBD2 (5 bases each). CDR1 and CDR2 (germline): LGHNA, YSLEER. V gave up 4 bases and J gave up 0 bases, with 16 bases separating them. The length of the CDR3 is 16 residues. CDR3 in DNA: TGCGCCAGCAGCCCTGCCGGGACGTCTAGCTCCTACGAGCAGTACTTC. This encodes CASSPAGTSSSYEQYF.

The chain employs TRBV7-9 and TRBJ2-3, with D perhaps matching TRBD1 (6 bases). Germline assignment: CDR1 SEHNR and CDR2 FQNEAQ (reference sequence). Trimming removed 4 bases from V and 3 bases from J, with 14 bases in between. The CDR3 has 15 amino acids. The CDR3 nucleotides are TGTGCCAGCAGCTACCGGCAGGGGTCGACAGATACGCAGTATTTT. This translates into CASSYRQGSTDTQYF. The entire variable domain, with the rest obtained from reference TRBV7-9 and TRBJ2-3, is as follows: DTGVSQNPRHKITKRGQNVTFRCDPISEHNRLYWYRQTLGQGPEFLTYFQNEAQLEKSRLLSDRFSAERPKGSFSTLEIQRTEQGDSAMYLCASSYRQGSTDTQYFGPGTRLTVL.

This clonotype was observed a handful of times. The chain recombines TRBV10-3 with TRBJ2-1; D unresolved. V lost 0 bases and J lost 6, with 12 bases in between. CDR1 is ENHRY, CDR2 SYGVKD, per germline. The CDR3 sequence is 15 residues long. CDR3 residues: CAISESNIYVNEQFF. The DNA of the CDR3 is TGTGCCATCAGTGAGTCCAATATCTACGTCAATGAGCAGTTCTTC.

This clonotype showed up just once. The chain employs TRBV7-6 and TRBJ2-1; 10 bases fit TRBD2. The junction had 3 bases not matched to a gene; V was cut back by 0 bases and J by 4 bases. The length of the CDR3 is 16 residues. Germline values: CDR1 SGHVS, CDR2 FNYEAQ. The CDR3 reads CASSLARAGGYNEQFF. CDR3 nucleotide sequence: TGTGCCAGCAGCTTAGCGAGAGCGGGAGGGTACAATGAGCAGTTCTTC.

In this sample, this clonotype turned up a few times. The chain couples TRBV20-1 to TRBJ2-3; tentative D call: TRBD1 (6 bases). The length of the CDR3 is 15 residues. Deletions cut 5 bases from V and 0 bases from J, with 15 bases between. The germline CDR1 and CDR2 sequences are DFQATT and SNEGSKA (reference sequence). The DNA for the CDR3 is TGCAGTGCTCCAAGTAGGGGGTCTAGCACAGATACGCAGTATTTT. This gives the protein CSAPSRGSSTDTQYF.

This clonotype was found many times. The rearrangement joins TRBV4-3 to TRBJ2-6; 9 bases align to TRBD1. Germline assignment: CDR1 LGHNA and CDR2 YSLEER. V was clipped by 0 bases and J by 4 bases; unmatched bases: 7. CDR3 size: 18 residues. The CDR3 sequence: CASSQDGTGYTGANVLTF. The CDR3 region has the DNA TGCGCCAGCAGCCAAGACGGGACAGGGTATACCGGGGCCAACGTCCTGACTTTC.

This clonotype has at least ten counts. The rearrangement uses TRBV20-1 and TRBJ1-2; TRBD1 might be the D (5 bases). The CDR3 loop spans 13 amino acids. Between the trimmed V and J ends, which lost 5 bases and 5 bases, there was a span of 15 bases. In germline, CDR1 is DFQATT, CDR2 SNEGSKA (reference sequence). The CDR3 sequence: CSAQNPEGYGYTF. The CDR3 DNA follows: TGCAGTGCTCAGAACCCGGAGGGGTATGGCTACACCTTC.

This clonotype was observed a handful of times. V usage is TRBV20-1 and J usage is TRBJ1-2; tentative D call: TRBD1 (5 bases). Germline V gene sequence: CDR1 DFQATT, CDR2 SNEGSKA (reference sequence). The CDR3 runs 13 residues. V lost 5 bases and J 4 bases, leaving 14 bases between the germline ends. This CDR3 is CSAQGKGVYGYTF. DNA for the CDR3: TGCAGTGCTCAGGGAAAGGGAGTCTATGGCTACACCTTC.

The gene calls are TRBV2 and TRBJ1-2; D is unresolved. CDR1 is SNHLY and CDR2 is FYNNEI in the germline V gene. CDR3 size: 13 residues. Trimming removed 4 bases at V and 3 bases at J, with 9 bases between. CDR3 region: CASSVSRDYGYTF. The CDR3 DNA follows: TGTGCCAGCAGTGTCAGCAGAGACTATGGCTACACCTTC.

The chain has TRBV6-5 and TRBJ1-1; possible D gene TRBD1, 6 bases. CDR3 size: 17 residues. CDR1 MNHEY and CDR2 SVGAGI come from the germline V gene. Trimming shortened V by 2 bases and J by 3 bases, and 19 bases separated the two germline ends. This CDR3 is CASSYLHTWGGYTEAFF. Here the CDR3 DNA reads TGTGCCAGCAGTTACCTCCATACCTGGGGGGGCTACACTGAAGCTTTCTTT.

This clonotype was seen a few times. The chain employs TRBV5-6 and TRBJ1-2; D is unresolved. Trimming stripped 0 bases from V and 0 bases from J, with 18 bases between. Per germline, CDR1 SGHDT and CDR2 YYEEEE. This CDR3 spans 18 amino acids. CDR3 region: CASSLAWSWSVANYGYTF. The CDR3 DNA sequence: TGTGCCAGCAGCTTGGCCTGGTCCTGGAGCGTTGCTAACTATGGCTACACCTTC.

This clonotype was detected ten times or more. This chain connects TRBV20-1 to TRBJ1-5, with D perhaps matching TRBD1 (5 bases). The V end lost 5 bases, the J end lost 4 bases, and 12 bases lay between the germline ends. The germline V gene has CDR1 DFQATT and CDR2 SNEGSKA (reference sequence). The CDR3 loop spans 13 amino acids. For the CDR3, the DNA is TGCAGTGCTCTTCAGGGTGGGAATCAGCCCCAGCATTTT. Its translation: CSALQGGNQPQHF.

There are a few counts of this clonotype. It is likely a read error, because the conserved phenylalanine at the end of the CDR3 is missing. The rearrangement uses TRBV6-5 and TRBJ2-2; a possible D gene is TRBD2 (5 bases). V was pared by 7 bases and J by 0 bases, with 12 bases between. Germline loops: CDR1 MNHEY, CDR2 SVGAGI. This CDR3 has 15 amino acids. CDR3 sequence (DNA): TGTGCCAGCAAACCGCGGGCTTCGAACACCGGGGAGCTGTTTTCT. Its protein is CASKPRASNTGELFS.

This clonotype was picked up a small number of times. The gene calls are TRBV28 and TRBJ2-7; a weak D match, TRBD2 (5 bases). Germline V gene sequence: CDR1 MDHEN, CDR2 SYDVKM. Deletions cut 2 bases from V and 3 bases from J, with 17 bases between. The CDR3 totals 16 residues. CDR3 protein: CASSLIRSGNHYEQYF. The CDR3 bases are TGTGCCAGCAGTTTAATAAGGTCCGGGAATCACTACGAGCAGTACTTC.

This clonotype appeared a few times. This sequence joins TRBV11-2 and TRBJ2-7; 7 positions match TRBD1. Trimming removed 6 bases from V and 4 bases from J; junction bases left unmatched: 6. This CDR3 has 13 amino acids. Germline CDR1 reads SGHAT; CDR2 reads FQNNGV. CDR3 in DNA: TGTGCCAGCAGACTACAGGGGAAGTACGAGCAGTACTTC. Protein sequence: CASRLQGKYEQYF.

V usage is TRBV10-3 and J usage is TRBJ2-1; 7 nucleotides agree with TRBD1. The CDR3 covers 16 residues. V lost 6 bases to trimming and J lost 0 bases; unmatched junction nucleotides: 8. Germline loops: CDR1 ENHRY, CDR2 SYGVKD. The CDR3 loop is CAIRPGQTSSYNEQFF. DNA of the CDR3: TGTGCCATCAGACCGGGACAGACCAGCTCCTACAATGAGCAGTTCTTC.

The chain uses TRBV20-1 and TRBJ2-1; no reliable D call. V lost 5 bases and J lost 8, with 10 bases in between. The CDR3 is 11 amino acids. Germline lookup yields CDR1 DFQATT and CDR2 SNEGSKA (reference sequence). For the CDR3, the DNA is TGCAGTGCTCCTTTAGTCGATGAGCAGTTCTTC. This translates into CSAPLVDEQFF.

V is TRBV25-1 and J is TRBJ2-6; 9 bases fit TRBD1. In germline, CDR1 is MGHDK, CDR2 SYGVNS. V was pared by 5 bases and J by 0 bases, with 8 bases of the junction left unmatched. CDR3 length: 18 residues. CDR3 coding DNA: TGTGCCAGCAGTACCTGGACAGGGGACAGCTCTGGGGCCAACGTCCTGACTTTC. Residues: CASSTWTGDSSGANVLTF.

This clonotype was observed at least ten times. The chain employs TRBV29-1 and TRBJ2-3; the D is unclear. Germline CDR1 SQVTM, CDR2 ANQGSEA. V lost 1 base and J lost 2, with 7 bases in between. This CDR3 is 13 amino acids long. The CDR3 sequence: CSVEGRYTDTQYF. The DNA of the CDR3 is TGCAGCGTTGAAGGGCGGTACACAGATACGCAGTATTTT.

The chain employs TRBV7-2 and TRBJ2-1; 8 bases fit TRBD2. CDR1 and CDR2 from the germline V gene are SGHTA and FQGNSA. Trimming took 6 bases from V and 4 from J; bases not matched to a gene: 8. The CDR3 is 15 residues long. The CDR3 nucleotides read TGTGCCAGCAGGGATGGCGGGGGGCCATACAATGAGCAGTTCTTC. Its translation is CASRDGGGPYNEQFF.

This clonotype has just a few counts. This chain connects TRBV5-5 to TRBJ2-7; D gene ambiguous. CDR1 is SGHKS and CDR2 is YYEKEE in the germline V gene (reference sequence). V was shortened by 0 bases and J by 2 bases, with 12 bases between the two germline ends. There are 15 residues in the CDR3. Written as DNA, the CDR3 is TGTGCCAGCAGCTTGGGAGTAACCTACACCTACGAGCAGTACTTC. Translation: CASSLGVTYTYEQYF.